Following are 18 T cell receptor beta chains from one sample sequenced in a study of T cell responses to AZD1222 COVID-19 vaccine. Generated by immunoSEQ multiplex PCR, the TCRdb table keeps only in-frame clones and is missing some. The sample lists fewer than 150,000 clones, 90% to 95% seen once, with roughly 4.9% in the top ten. Material: peripheral blood, obtained on day 0 of AZD1222 vaccination. These receptors were collected from an adult in good health.

The chain has TRBV27 and TRBJ1-2, with 8 bases that match TRBD1. This CDR3 is built from 15 residues. Germline V gene lookup returns CDR1 MNHEY and CDR2 SMNVEV (reference sequence). With 1 base clipped from V and 5 bases from J, the junction kept 6 bases outside the gene matches. This CDR3 is CASSLWTGKPYGYTF. In DNA, the CDR3 is TGTGCCAGCAGTTTATGGACAGGGAAGCCTTATGGCTACACCTTC.

V usage is TRBV19 and J usage is TRBJ2-1; a weak D match, TRBD1 (6 bases). V dropped 7 bases and J dropped 3 bases, with 16 bases sitting between them. The length of the CDR3 is 15 residues. Per the germline V gene, CDR1 is LNHDA and CDR2 is SQIVND (reference sequence). DNA for the CDR3: TGTGCCAGTATTTCACAGGGATTCGGCTACAATGAGCAGTTCTTC. This encodes CASISQGFGYNEQFF.

The gene calls are TRBV18 and TRBJ1-2; 9 bases fit TRBD1. CDR3 length equals 15 residues. After removal of 6 bases from V and 6 bases from J, the junction contained 11 bases not matched to a gene. Germline V gives CDR1 KGHSH, CDR2 LQKENI. CDR3 sequence (DNA): TGTGCCAGCTCGCCCAACAGGGGGCAGTGGAATGGCTACACCTTC. It is translated as CASSPNRGQWNGYTF.

The gene calls are TRBV7-9 and TRBJ1-2; 8 bases align to TRBD1. The CDR3 contains 11 residues. CDR1 SEHNR and CDR2 FQNEAQ come from the germline V gene (reference sequence). The junction had 2 bases not matched to a gene; V was cut back by 10 bases and J by 4 bases. CDR3 sequence reads: CATGGSYGYTF. In nucleotides, the CDR3 is TGTGCCACAGGGGGCAGCTATGGCTACACCTTC. Drawing the rest from reference TRBV7-9 and TRBJ1-2, the complete variable domain is DTGVSQNPRHKITKRGQNVTFRCDPISEHNRLYWYRQTLGQGPEFLTYFQNEAQLEKSRLLSDRFSAERPKGSFSTLEIQRTEQGDSAMYLCATGGSYGYTFGSGTRLTVV.

The J gene is TRBJ2-7, the V gene TRBV10-3; 10 bases match TRBD1. J gave up 7 bases and V 4 bases, and 4 bases lay outside the gene matches. In germline, CDR1 is ENHRY, CDR2 SYGVKD. This CDR3 is 13 amino acids long. The CDR3 sequence is CAISGQGAWEQYF. In nucleotides, the CDR3 is TGTGCCATCAGTGGACAGGGGGCATGGGAGCAGTACTTC.

The chain uses TRBV10-1 and TRBJ2-2, with D unresolved. V lost 0 bases to trimming and J lost 8 bases, with 7 bases between them. This CDR3 is 13 amino acids long. Per germline, CDR1 WNHNN and CDR2 SYGVQD (reference sequence). DNA for the CDR3: TGCGCCAGCAGTGAGTCGTTCCAGGGGGAGCTGTTTTTT. Translated: CASSESFQGELFF.

The chain recombines TRBV19 with TRBJ2-7; the D gene is possibly TRBD2 (6 bases). CDR1 is LNHDA and CDR2 is SQIVND in the germline V gene (reference sequence). This CDR3 is built from 13 residues. Trimming left V 6 bases short and J 4 bases short, with 13 bases between. The CDR3 coding sequence is TGTGCCAGTAGGAGACCAGGGACTTACGAGCAGTACTTC. It yields the protein CASRRPGTYEQYF. The full variable domain, rest sourced from reference TRBV19 and TRBJ2-7, is DGGITQSPKYLFRKEGQNVTLSCEQNLNHDAMYWYRQDPGQGLRLIYYSQIVNDFQKGDIAEGYSVSREKKESFPLTVTSAQKNPTAFYLCASRRPGTYEQYFGPGTRLTVT.

The chain links TRBV7-2 to TRBJ1-1; D gene ambiguous. The CDR3 runs 13 residues. Trimming pared 2 bases from V and 7 bases from J, leaving 11 bases between. The germline V gene encodes CDR1 SGHTA and CDR2 FQGNSA. The CDR3: CASSLNRILEAFF. The CDR3 DNA is TGTGCCAGCAGCTTAAACAGAATACTTGAAGCTTTCTTT.

The CDR3 loop reads CATSRGNREETQYF. As DNA, the CDR3 is TGTGCCACCAGTAGGGGGAACAGGGAAGAGACCCAGTACTTC. The V and J genes are TRBV24-1 and TRBJ2-5; tentative D call: TRBD1 (6 bases). The germline V and J ends were trimmed by 6 bases and 3 bases, with 13 bases remaining between them. This CDR3 has 14 residues. Germline assignment: CDR1 KGHDR and CDR2 SFDVKD.

This clone was detected only once. A junction boundary mismatches the germline segment, possibly from a read error. This chain joins TRBV6-5 and TRBJ1-2, with D maybe TRBD1 (5 bases). Germline V gene sequence: CDR1 MNHEY, CDR2 SVGAGI. This CDR3 comprises 14 residues. The chain's CDR3 is CASSYMMGPGLVHF. Written as DNA, the CDR3 is TGTGCCAGCAGTTACATGATGGGGCCTGGTTTGGTCCACTTC.

The chain recombines TRBV24-1 with TRBJ2-3; 15 positions match TRBD2. The CDR3 loop spans 20 amino acids. Trimming at V came to 4 bases and at J to 5 bases, leaving 15 bases not matched to a gene. The V gene's germline CDR1 is KGHDR and CDR2 SFDVKD. The CDR3 is CATSDPGLAGGLAREDTQYF. DNA of the CDR3: TGTGCCACCAGTGACCCGGGACTAGCGGGAGGCCTCGCTCGAGAAGATACGCAGTATTTT.

This clone has just a few counts. The CDR3 DNA is TGTGCCAGCAGCTTAAGGACAGTGAACACCGGGGAGCTGTTTTTT. It codes for CASSLRTVNTGELFF. The rearrangement joins TRBV7-9 to TRBJ2-2; the D gene is possibly TRBD1 (6 bases). The CDR3 is made up of 15 amino acids. The V and J ends lost 2 bases and 1 base respectively, with 8 bases between them. Germline CDR1 is SEHNR and CDR2 is FQNEAQ (reference sequence).

The V gene is TRBV28, the J gene TRBJ1-4; no clear D gene. Germline V gene lookup returns CDR1 MDHEN and CDR2 SYDVKM. V lost 7 bases and J lost 2, with 20 bases in between. This CDR3 is built from 17 residues. The CDR3 reads CASTLRPLGITNEKLFF. CDR3 sequence (DNA): TGTGCCAGCACCTTACGCCCGTTAGGTATTACTAATGAAAAACTGTTTTTT. Using reference TRBV28 and TRBJ1-4 for the parts outside the CDR3, the full variable domain is DVKVTQSSRYLVKRTGEKVFLECVQDMDHENMFWYRQDPGLGLRLIYFSYDVKMKEKGDIPEGYSVSREKKERFSLILESASTNQTSMYLCASTLRPLGITNEKLFFGSGTQLSVL.

The CDR3 nucleotides are TGTGCCAGCAGCTTAGATGGGCGGAGACAAGAGACCCAGTACTTC. It codes for CASSLDGRRQETQYF. The J gene is TRBJ2-5, the V gene TRBV11-2, with D unclear. Germline loops: CDR1 SGHAT, CDR2 FQNNGV. V was pared by 0 bases and J by 2 bases, with 10 bases between. The CDR3 covers 15 residues.

This sequence joins TRBV10-3 and TRBJ1-5; D is ambiguous. There are 14 residues in the CDR3. V was clipped by 6 bases and J by 3 bases, with 12 bases between them. CDR1 ENHRY and CDR2 SYGVKD come from the germline V gene. CDR3 sequence: CAISVGIPNQPQHF. The CDR3 bases are TGTGCCATCAGCGTAGGTATACCCAATCAGCCCCAGCATTTT.

CDR3 in amino acids: CASSLATPSTDTQYF. The CDR3 bases are TGCGCCAGCAGCTTGGCCACACCCAGCACAGATACGCAGTATTTT. The J gene is TRBJ2-3, the V gene TRBV5-1; D not resolved. The CDR3 spans 15 residues. Germline V lookup: CDR1 SGHRS, CDR2 YFSETQ. V lost 0 bases and J 0 bases, leaving 8 bases between the germline ends.

The CDR3 spells CASSRDRGETQYF. CDR3 DNA sequence: TGCGCCAGCAGCCGTGACAGGGGTGAGACCCAGTACTTC. This rearrangement joins TRBV5-1 to TRBJ2-5, with TRBD1 matching 8 bases. Looked up from germline, CDR1 is SGHRS and CDR2 is YFSETQ. V lost 4 bases to trimming and J lost 5 bases; unmatched junction nucleotides: 4. The CDR3 has 13 residues.

The V call is TRBV28, the J call TRBJ2-3; no definite D call. V lost 7 bases and J 6 bases, leaving 8 bases between the germline ends. The CDR3 is 11 amino acids. Germline V gives CDR1 MDHEN, CDR2 SYDVKM. Written as DNA, the CDR3 is TGTGCCAGCACACTTACGGATACGCAGTATTTT. Translating it yields CASTLTDTQYF.